The clone carrying this T cell receptor beta chain has ten or more counts. The record originates from a study of regulatory T cells in long-lasting Graves disease. At the level of the study: Newly diagnosed Graves' patients took antithyroid drugs under 3 months.

Regarding time point: newly diagnosed GD, antithyroid drugs for less than 3 months. Following extraction of RNA from PBMCs, that RNA was used to make the TCR library. Trimming at V came to 3 bases and at J to 4 bases, leaving 6 bases not matched to a gene. This CDR3 region has 15 residues. From germline, CDR1 is MDHEN and CDR2 SYDVKM. Building the TCR beta libraries relied on iRepertoire HTBI primers, and CDR3 regions underwent Arm-PCR. TCRdb passed the multiplex PCR reads through MiXCR, listing each CDR3 protein once. The data hold 400,000 to 500,000 distinct CDR3 sequences, with 15% to 20% observed a single time. A further study also used this sample, focusing on T cells in Graves' hyperthyroidism and ophthalmopathy. That source adds: The TCR CDR3 was amplified in a first-round RT-PCR using the HTBI primer set. Most thyroid-expanded clonotypes above 0.001 were also found in blood. Separating ophthalmopathy from stable hyperthyroidism was achieved by a 13 V-J model.

V gene TRBV28 combines with J gene TRBJ2-1; TRBD1 agrees at 7 bases. This TCR derives from a woman aged 18-29 years with Graves disease. Source: peripheral blood mononuclear cells (PBMCs), taken at new diagnosis, from a patient treated with antithyroid drugs. The chain's CDR3 is CASSLIPGQYNEQFF. CDR3 in DNA: TGTGCCAGCAGTTTGATACCGGGACAGTACAATGAGCAGTTCTTC.